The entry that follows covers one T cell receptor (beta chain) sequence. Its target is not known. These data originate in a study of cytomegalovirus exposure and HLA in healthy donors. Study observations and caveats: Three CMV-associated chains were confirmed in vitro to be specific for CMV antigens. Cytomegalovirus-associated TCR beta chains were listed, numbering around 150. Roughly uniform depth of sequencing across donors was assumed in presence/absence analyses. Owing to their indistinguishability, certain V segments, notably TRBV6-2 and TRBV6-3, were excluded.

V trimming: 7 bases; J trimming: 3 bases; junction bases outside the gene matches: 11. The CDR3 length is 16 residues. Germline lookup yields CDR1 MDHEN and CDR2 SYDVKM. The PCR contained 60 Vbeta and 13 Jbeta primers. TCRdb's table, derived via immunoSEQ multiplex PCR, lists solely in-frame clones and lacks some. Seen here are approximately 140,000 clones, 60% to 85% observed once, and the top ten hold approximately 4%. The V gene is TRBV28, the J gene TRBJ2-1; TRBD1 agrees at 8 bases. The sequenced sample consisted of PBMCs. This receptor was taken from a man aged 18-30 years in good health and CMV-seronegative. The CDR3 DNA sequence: TGTGCCAGCAACTCCCCCCAGGGGGCGAGCTACAATGAGCAGTTCTTC. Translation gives CASNSPQGASYNEQFF. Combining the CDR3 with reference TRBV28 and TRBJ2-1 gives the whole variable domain DVKVTQSSRYLVKRTGEKVFLECVQDMDHENMFWYRQDPGLGLRLIYFSYDVKMKEKGDIPEGYSVSREKKERFSLILESASTNQTSMYLCASNSPQGASYNEQFFGPGTRLTVL.